This T cell receptor (beta chain) originates from a study of blood T cell repertoires in COVID-19 (TCRdb year 2020). General notes on the study: Collaborator samples came from the United States, Italy and Spain and covered acute and convalescent phases of COVID-19. Nearly every sample came with metadata listing a de-identified subject ID, COVID-19 status, age in years and sex. The material from the prospective study consisted of cDNA or gDNA derived from T cells, B-cell-depleted T cells, or PBMCs. Deeply sampled blood TCRbeta repertoires from subjects exposed to, actively infected with, or recovered from COVID-19 were included in the dataset. A freely available public database, intended as a resource for researchers studying the immune response to SARS-CoV-2, is where the repertoires were released. Samples were obtained from the ongoing ImmuneRACE study (first 160 participants) and from about 1,300 subjects provided by 6 global collaborators. Where available, HLA class I and class II types were obtained from metadata supplied by the sample provider rather than from assay-based typing. General findings and caveats noted by the study authors: The quantity of clinical and demographic metadata differed by source and by participant and was supplied without curation.

One collaborating source in Seattle enrolled patients while the patients were actively infected and followed the patients over time throughout the course of disease. Each collaborating institution followed its own protocols to collect whole blood in K2EDTA tubes. For TCRbeta analysis, collaborator samples were shipped as frozen whole blood, as isolated PBMCs, or as DNA extracted from either sample type. A remark on this clone: Which antigen it targets is not known. Base qualities are missing; no much larger clone stands one base away.

TCRbeta CDR3 regions were amplified from genomic DNA by means of the immunoSEQ Assay, a bias-controlled multiplex PCR. Per the source publication's procedure: The number of nucleated cells in each sample was estimated from the amplification of reference gene primers within the assay. To quantify the absolute abundance of each unique TCRbeta CDR3 rearrangement, sequence reads were collapsed and filtered. Productive Simpson clonality was computed per sample as the square root of Simpson's diversity index over productive rearrangements. TCRdb obtained this table from immuneACCESS and retained in-frame rearrangements with V and J assigned. These tables miss some clones; where compared with another copy, unresolved V genes account for less than half of the shortfall, and the remainder is unexplained. Clonal size and the V and J genes are those of that table, whereas D and trimming came from the DNA. Recorded for this sample are about 200,000 clones; about 94% of them occurred a single time. Of the sample, about 0.8% is held by the ten largest clones.

This TCR derives from a man in his 60s with COVID-19, enrolled during active disease. Sequencing input: peripheral blood.

The nucleotide sequence reads TGCGCCAGCAGCTTGTGGACAGGGGCAAACGGGGAGCTGTTTTTT. Protein translation: CASSLWTGANGELFF. The rearranged chain carries TRBV5-1 and TRBJ2-2; 9 middle bases align to TRBD1. CDR1 SGHRS and CDR2 YFSETQ are derived from the germline V gene. The CDR3 contains 15 residues, cysteine and phenylalanine counted. Of all the DNA, just the CDR3 is kept, 45 bases in frame from base 1. Trimming leaves V shorter by 1 base and J shorter by 7 bases, with the junction holding 5 bases beyond the gene matches.